The rows below give T cell receptor beta chains drawn from one sample of a study of blood T cell repertoires in COVID-19. Clones were sequenced by immunoSEQ multiplex PCR, and TCRdb holds only the in-frame ones, with some missing. The table includes 180,000 or so clones, around nine tenths detected once. Sequenced sample: peripheral blood. The receptor source for this set is a man aged 70-80 years with acute or convalescent COVID-19. Both conserved end residues are part of each CDR3. D genes are given only for firm matches. The size entry is marked missing in some rows and otherwise reads once, few, many or a size class.

j_call v_call d_call clone_size cdr3_aa cdr3_nt
TRBJ2-1 TRBV7-2 TRBD2 NA CASSFSLASYNEQFF TGTGCCAGCAGCTTCTCACTAGCGTCCTACAATGAGCAGTTCTTC
TRBJ1-2 TRBV28 TRBD1 once CASSFVGGWGYGYTF TGTGCCAGCAGTTTCGTAGGGGGCTGGGGCTATGGCTACACCTTC
TRBJ2-7 TRBV5-6 NA NA CASQQGWEQYF TGTGCCAGCCAACAGGGTTGGGAGCAGTACTTC
TRBJ1-2 TRBV7-9 NA NA CASSSSPWEGRYGYTF TGTGCCAGCAGCTCCTCCCCATGGGAGGGGCGCTATGGCTACACCTTC
TRBJ2-1 TRBV6-1 TRBD2 NA CASSERGEHYNEQFF TGTGCCAGCAGTGAGCGGGGGGAACACTACAATGAGCAGTTCTTC
TRBJ2-1 TRBV29-1 NA NA CSAAEVTAYNEQFF TGCAGCGCTGCGGAAGTAACGGCTTACAATGAGCAGTTCTTC
TRBJ2-7 TRBV28 TRBD2 NA CASSLPAGAGNEQYF TGTGCCAGCAGTTTGCCAGCGGGAGCAGGGAACGAGCAGTACTTC
TRBJ2-7 TRBV5-1 TRBD2 NA CASSSWGGRTYEQYF TGCGCCAGCAGCTCGTGGGGCGGGAGGACCTACGAGCAGTACTTC
TRBJ2-2 TRBV9 TRBD1 NA CASSRRTDRGQSRELFF TGTGCCAGCAGCAGACGAACAGACAGGGGGCAAAGCAGGGAGCTGTTTTTT
TRBJ2-3 TRBV27 TRBD2 NA CASFALAGVTVDTQYF TGTGCCAGCTTTGCCCTAGCGGGAGTTACGGTAGATACGCAGTATTTT
TRBJ1-1 TRBV18 NA NA CASSPPLGAGEAFF TGTGCCAGCTCACCACCGTTAGGGGCTGGTGAAGCTTTCTTT
TRBJ2-7 TRBV30 NA few CAWSIQGYEQYF TGTGCCTGGAGTATTCAGGGGTACGAGCAGTACTTC
TRBJ2-7 TRBV7-3 TRBD2 NA CASSSGGLASEQYF TGTGCCAGCAGCTCCGGGGGACTAGCAAGCGAGCAGTACTTC
TRBJ1-5 TRBV7-7 NA NA CASSLGLGQPQHF TGTGCCAGCAGCTTAGGGCTTGGTCAGCCCCAGCATTTT
TRBJ1-4 TRBV27 TRBD1 NA CASSFNRGFNEKLFF TGTGCCAGCAGTTTCAACAGGGGGTTTAATGAAAAACTGTTTTTT
TRBJ1-6 TRBV5-1 TRBD1 NA CASSLVGQDSPLHF TGCGCCAGCAGCTTGGTGGGACAGGATTCACCCCTCCACTTT
TRBJ1-5 TRBV5-1 NA NA CASSLDGQGLQPQHF TGCGCCAGCAGCTTGGACGGTCAGGGGCTTCAGCCCCAGCATTTT
TRBJ2-7 TRBV4-2 NA NA CASSQVWRGPYEQYF TGTGCCAGCAGCCAAGTTTGGCGGGGACCCTACGAGCAGTACTTC
TRBJ1-3 TRBV30 NA NA CAWSGSRGANTIYF TGTGCCTGGAGTGGAAGCAGGGGAGCAAACACCATATATTTT
TRBJ1-5 TRBV19 TRBD1 NA CASGAGQGSNQPQHF TGTGCCAGTGGGGCCGGACAGGGTAGCAATCAGCCCCAGCATTTT
TRBJ2-5 TRBV10-2 TRBD1 NA CASSLGQGAFQETQYF TGCGCCAGCAGTCTCGGACAGGGAGCTTTCCAAGAGACCCAGTACTTC
TRBJ2-3 TRBV30 NA NA CAWGLNRGTQYF TGTGCCTGGGGCCTTAACCGGGGTACGCAGTATTTT
TRBJ2-5 TRBV9 NA NA CASSPLGGETQYF TGTGCCAGCAGCCCCCTCGGGGGAGAGACCCAGTACTTC
TRBJ2-5 TRBV5-5 TRBD2 once CASSLELAEETQYF TGTGCCAGCAGCTTGGAACTAGCGGAAGAGACCCAGTACTTC
TRBJ1-2 TRBV19 NA NA CASSPRTVYGYTF TGTGCCAGTAGTCCACGGACAGTCTATGGCTACACCTTC
TRBJ1-1 TRBV29-1 NA NA CSGRGGNTEAFF TGCAGCGGAAGGGGCGGTAACACTGAAGCTTTCTTT
TRBJ1-5 TRBV23-1 NA NA CASSLIQIQVPSNQPQHF TGCGCCAGCAGTCTGATACAGATACAAGTACCTAGCAATCAGCCCCAGCATTTT
TRBJ1-1 TRBV7-9 NA NA CASSHLREGDTEAFF TGTGCCAGCAGCCACTTGAGGGAGGGGGACACTGAAGCTTTCTTT
TRBJ2-3 TRBV9 TRBD2 NA CASSVRAGLVSTDTQYF TGTGCCAGCAGCGTGAGGGCGGGACTAGTGAGCACAGATACGCAGTATTTT
TRBJ2-3 TRBV6-2/TRBV6-3 NA NA CASSYSRQTQYF TGTGCCAGCAGTTACTCGAGGCAGACGCAGTATTTT
TRBJ1-6 TRBV12-2 NA NA CLDSPLHF TGCCTTGATTCACCCCTCCACTTT
TRBJ2-7 TRBV6-2/TRBV6-3 TRBD2 NA CASSFGLAGAEQYF TGTGCCAGCAGTTTCGGACTAGCGGGAGCGGAGCAGTACTTC
TRBJ1-4 TRBV5-3 NA NA CARSRDNTNEKLFF TGTGCCAGAAGCCGGGACAACACTAATGAAAAACTGTTTTTT
TRBJ2-7 TRBV25-1 NA NA CASSEGTRSREQYF TGTGCCAGCAGTGAAGGGACACGGTCTAGGGAGCAGTACTTC
TRBJ2-3 TRBV4-3 TRBD1 NA CASSPGTGYTDTQYF TGCGCCAGCAGCCCCGGGACAGGTTACACAGATACGCAGTATTTT
TRBJ1-4 TRBV5-6 NA NA CASSLSGGDKLFF TGTGCCAGCAGCTTGTCTGGGGGGGACAAACTGTTTTTT
TRBJ2-5 TRBV11-2 TRBD1 NA CASSSGTGYQETQYF TGTGCCAGCAGCTCCGGGACAGGGTACCAAGAGACCCAGTACTTC
TRBJ2-1 TRBV2 NA NA CASSEYSGHTRNEQFF TGTGCCAGCAGTGAATATTCAGGGCACACAAGGAATGAGCAGTTCTTC